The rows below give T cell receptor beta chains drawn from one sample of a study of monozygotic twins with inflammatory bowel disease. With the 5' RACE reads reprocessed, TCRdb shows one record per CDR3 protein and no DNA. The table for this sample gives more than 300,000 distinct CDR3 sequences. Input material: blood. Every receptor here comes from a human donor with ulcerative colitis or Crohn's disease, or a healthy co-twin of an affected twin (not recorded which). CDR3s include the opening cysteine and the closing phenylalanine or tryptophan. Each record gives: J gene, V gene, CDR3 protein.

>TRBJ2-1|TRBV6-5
CASSWGNNEQFF
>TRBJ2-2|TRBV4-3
CASSQVRLRSATNTGELFF
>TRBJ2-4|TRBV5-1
CASSSGLAEKNIQYF
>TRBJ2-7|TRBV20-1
CSARDQTGARHEQYF
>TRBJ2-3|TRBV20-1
CSAYTSGGSKDTQYF
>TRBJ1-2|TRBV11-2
CASSSDRTFYGYTF
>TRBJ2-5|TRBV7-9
CASSLRRDQETQYF
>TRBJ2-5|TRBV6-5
CASRRTAQETQYF
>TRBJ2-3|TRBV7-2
CASSLLSLTDTQYF
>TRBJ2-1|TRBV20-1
CSARGQGGSSYNEQFF
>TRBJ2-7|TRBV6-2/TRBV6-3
CASSYIQAGSSYEQYF
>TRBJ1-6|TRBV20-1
CSAQFTGVDSPLHF
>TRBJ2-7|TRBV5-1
CASTSSSDAQYF
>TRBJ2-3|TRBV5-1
CASSPDRQYTDTQYF
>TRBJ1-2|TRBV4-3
CASSRGSGYGYTF
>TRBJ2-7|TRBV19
CASSPDRELPSYEQYF
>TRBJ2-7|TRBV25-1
CASSEYLGEEDEQYF
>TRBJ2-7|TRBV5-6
CASSPTYGEQYF
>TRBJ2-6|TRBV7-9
CASSLGPPYFGANVLTF
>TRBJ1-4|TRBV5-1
CASSLESGDEKLFF
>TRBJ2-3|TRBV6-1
CASSLVGLSRADTQYF
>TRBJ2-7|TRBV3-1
CASSQDLRPYEQYF
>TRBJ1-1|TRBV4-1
CASSQLTGLGTEAFF
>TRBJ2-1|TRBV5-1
CASSSPGSNEQFF
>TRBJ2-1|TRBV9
CASSVSTTYNEQFF
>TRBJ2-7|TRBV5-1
CASSSRGQSYEQYF
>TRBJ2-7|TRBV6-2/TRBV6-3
CASSYSIATYEQYF
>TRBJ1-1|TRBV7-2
CASSPGPTRNTEAFF
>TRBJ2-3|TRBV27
CASTSNLAGGPADTQYF
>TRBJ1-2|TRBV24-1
CATSAAGGYGYTF
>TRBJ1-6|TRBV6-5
CASSLTEQHNSPLHF
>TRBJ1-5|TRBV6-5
CASSYGTGPHQPQHF
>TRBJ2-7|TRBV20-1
CSATDRDHEQYF
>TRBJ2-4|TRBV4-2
CASSPTVAKNIQYF
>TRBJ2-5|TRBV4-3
CASSPVNQETQYF
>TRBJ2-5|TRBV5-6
CASSSGDLTAGTQYF
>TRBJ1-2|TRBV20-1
CSASTRTGYTF
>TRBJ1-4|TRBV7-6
CASSLGTAVGEKLFF
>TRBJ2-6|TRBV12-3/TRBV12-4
CASSRTGSSSGANVLTF
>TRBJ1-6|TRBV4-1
CASSQGGGTGSTSPLHF
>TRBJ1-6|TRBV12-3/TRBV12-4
CASRRQINSPLHF
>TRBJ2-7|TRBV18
CASSPWTGTVGEQYF
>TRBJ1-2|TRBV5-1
CASSKGDSSYGYTF
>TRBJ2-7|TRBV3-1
CASSSHGSYEQYF
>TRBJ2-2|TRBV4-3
CASSQDLLSVNTGELFF
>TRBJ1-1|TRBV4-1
CASSQVSRVVTEAFF
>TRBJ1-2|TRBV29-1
CSVELGQGGYGYTF
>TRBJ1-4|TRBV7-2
CASSLQPFLSNEKLFF
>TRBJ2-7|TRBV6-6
CASGQGPYPYEQYF
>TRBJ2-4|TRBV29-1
CSGENPGGRKYF
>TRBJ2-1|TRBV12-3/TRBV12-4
CASSFSEDRNNEQFF
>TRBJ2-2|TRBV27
CASSQPQGLAGRELFF
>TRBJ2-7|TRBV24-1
CATSDSRQVGSYEQYF
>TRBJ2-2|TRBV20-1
CSAATGGPTGELFF
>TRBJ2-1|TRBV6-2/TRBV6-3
CASSYPRTGGDNYNEQFF